This T cell receptor (beta chain) is from a study of vaccination and CD4 T cells after COVID-19. The assay that was used to sequence DNA from cultured CD4+ T cells was the Oncomine TCR Beta short-read assay. TCRdb re-called the PCR reads through MiXCR, storing one row per CDR3 protein. The table records tens of thousands of distinct CDR3 sequences, approximately 41% of them present only once. Time point of the sample: late sampling 161 to 241 days after vaccination in a few convalescent patients. As for treatment: roughly 10-day PBMC culture with coronavirus spike peptide pools or control peptides (ViraFEST assay). Trimming removed 0 bases at V and 4 bases at J, with 14 bases between. This CDR3 has 15 residues. Germline V gene sequence: CDR1 DFQATT, CDR2 SNEGSKA (reference sequence). The sample holds a few counts of this clonotype. The antigen remains undetermined.

The material was CD4+ T cells from blood, cultured in vitro, obtained about 7 months after SARS-CoV-2 vaccination. The sequence came from a human donor who had recovered from COVID-19. This chain joins TRBV20-1 and TRBJ2-3, with D tentatively TRBD2 (6 bases). CDR3 amino acids: CSARDGGSGADTQYF. Here the CDR3 DNA reads TGCAGTGCTAGAGATGGGGGGTCGGGGGCAGATACGCAGTATTTT.